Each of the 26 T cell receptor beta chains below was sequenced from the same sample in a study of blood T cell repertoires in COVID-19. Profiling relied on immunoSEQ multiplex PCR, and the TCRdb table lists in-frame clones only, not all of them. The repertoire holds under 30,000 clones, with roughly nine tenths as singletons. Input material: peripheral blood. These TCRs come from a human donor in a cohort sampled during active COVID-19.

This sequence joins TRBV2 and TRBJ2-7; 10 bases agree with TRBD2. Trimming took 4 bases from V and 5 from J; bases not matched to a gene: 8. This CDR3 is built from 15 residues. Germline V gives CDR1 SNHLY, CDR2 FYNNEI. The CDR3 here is CASSAVAGGVNEQYF. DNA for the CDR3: TGTGCCAGCAGTGCCGTAGCGGGGGGCGTGAACGAGCAGTACTTC.

The CDR3 sequence: CASSVGGRPLNGGYTF. In DNA, the CDR3 is TGTGCCAGCAGCGTTGGAGGAAGACCGTTGAATGGTGGCTACACCTTC. The rearrangement links TRBV9 to TRBJ1-2; D is ambiguous. V was shortened by 2 bases and J by 7 bases, with 21 bases between the two germline ends. The CDR3 sequence is 16 residues long. Germline values: CDR1 SGDLS, CDR2 YYNGEE.

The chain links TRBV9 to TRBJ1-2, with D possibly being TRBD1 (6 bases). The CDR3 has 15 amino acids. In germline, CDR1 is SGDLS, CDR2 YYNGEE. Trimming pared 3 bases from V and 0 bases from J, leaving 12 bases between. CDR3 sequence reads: CASSDRDTPNYGYTF. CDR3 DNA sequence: TGTGCCAGCAGCGACAGGGACACTCCTAACTATGGCTACACCTTC.

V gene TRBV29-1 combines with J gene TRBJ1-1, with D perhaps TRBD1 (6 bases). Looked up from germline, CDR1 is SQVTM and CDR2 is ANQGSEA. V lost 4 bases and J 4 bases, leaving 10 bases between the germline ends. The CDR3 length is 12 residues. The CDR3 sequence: CSVVPRGTEAFF. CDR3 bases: TGCAGCGTTGTACCCAGGGGCACTGAAGCTTTCTTT.

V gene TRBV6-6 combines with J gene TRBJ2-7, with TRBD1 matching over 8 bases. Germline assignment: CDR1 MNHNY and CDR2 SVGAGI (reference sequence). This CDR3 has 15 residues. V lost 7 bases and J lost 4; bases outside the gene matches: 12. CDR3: CASNFGPTGGYEQYF. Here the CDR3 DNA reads TGTGCCAGCAATTTCGGCCCTACAGGGGGATACGAGCAGTACTTC.

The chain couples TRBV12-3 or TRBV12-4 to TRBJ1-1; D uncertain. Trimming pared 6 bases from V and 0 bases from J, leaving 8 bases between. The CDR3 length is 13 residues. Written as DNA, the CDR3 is TGTGCCAGCAGCCCCGGGGTGAACACTGAAGCTTTCTTT. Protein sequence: CASSPGVNTEAFF.

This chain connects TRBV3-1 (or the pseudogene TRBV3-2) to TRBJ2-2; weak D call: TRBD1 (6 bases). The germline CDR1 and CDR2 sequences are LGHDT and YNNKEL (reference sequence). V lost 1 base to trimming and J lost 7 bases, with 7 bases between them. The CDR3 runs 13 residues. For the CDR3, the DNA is TGTGCCAGCAGCCAAGGCAGGGGCGGGGAGCTGTTTTTT. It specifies CASSQGRGGELFF.

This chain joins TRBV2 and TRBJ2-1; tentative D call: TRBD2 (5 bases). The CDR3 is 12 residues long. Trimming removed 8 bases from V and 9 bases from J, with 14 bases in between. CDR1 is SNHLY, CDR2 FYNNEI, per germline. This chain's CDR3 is CASRSGLGEQFF. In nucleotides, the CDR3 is TGTGCCAGCCGGTCGGGGTTAGGTGAGCAGTTCTTC.

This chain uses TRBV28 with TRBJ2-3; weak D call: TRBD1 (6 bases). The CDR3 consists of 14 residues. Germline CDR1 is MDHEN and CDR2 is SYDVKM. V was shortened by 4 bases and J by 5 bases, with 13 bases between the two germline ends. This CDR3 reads CASSWMGAGDTQYF. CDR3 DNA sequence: TGTGCCAGCAGTTGGATGGGGGCCGGAGATACGCAGTATTTT.

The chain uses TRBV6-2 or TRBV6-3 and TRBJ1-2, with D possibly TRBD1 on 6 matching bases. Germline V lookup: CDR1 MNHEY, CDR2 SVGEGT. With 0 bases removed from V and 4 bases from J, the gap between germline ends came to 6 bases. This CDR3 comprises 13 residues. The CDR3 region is CASSYSQGYGYTF. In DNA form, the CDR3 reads TGTGCCAGCAGTTACTCACAGGGCTATGGCTACACCTTC.

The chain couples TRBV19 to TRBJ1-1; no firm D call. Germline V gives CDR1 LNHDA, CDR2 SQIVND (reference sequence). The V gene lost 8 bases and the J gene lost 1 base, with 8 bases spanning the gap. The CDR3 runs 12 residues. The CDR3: CASLSRNTEAFF. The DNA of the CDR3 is TGTGCCAGTTTATCCAGGAACACTGAAGCTTTCTTT.

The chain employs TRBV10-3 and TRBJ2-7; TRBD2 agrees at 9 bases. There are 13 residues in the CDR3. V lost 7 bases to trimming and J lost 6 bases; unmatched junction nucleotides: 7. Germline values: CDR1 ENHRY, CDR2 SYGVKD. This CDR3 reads CAITAGGLLEQYF. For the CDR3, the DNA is TGTGCCATCACAGCGGGGGGCCTCCTCGAGCAGTACTTC.

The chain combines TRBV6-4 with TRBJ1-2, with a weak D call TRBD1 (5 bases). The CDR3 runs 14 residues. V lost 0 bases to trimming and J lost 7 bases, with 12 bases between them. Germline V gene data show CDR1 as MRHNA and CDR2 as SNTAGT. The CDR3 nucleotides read TGTGCCAGCAGTGACTCCTCGATCCAGGGTGGCTACACCTTC. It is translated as CASSDSSIQGGYTF.

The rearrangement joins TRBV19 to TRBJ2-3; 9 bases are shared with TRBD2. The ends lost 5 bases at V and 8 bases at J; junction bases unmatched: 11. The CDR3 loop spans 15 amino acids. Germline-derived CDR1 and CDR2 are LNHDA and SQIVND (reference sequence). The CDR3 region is CASSPSRAGGPTQYF. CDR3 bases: TGTGCCAGTAGTCCCTCGCGTGCGGGGGGGCCTACGCAGTATTTT.

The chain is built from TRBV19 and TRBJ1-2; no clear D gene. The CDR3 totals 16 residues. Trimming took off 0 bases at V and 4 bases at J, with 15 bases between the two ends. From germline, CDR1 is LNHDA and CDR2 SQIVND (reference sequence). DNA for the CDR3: TGTGCCAGTAGTATAGATCTCGGAGTCCGATCCTATGGCTACACCTTC. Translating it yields CASSIDLGVRSYGYTF. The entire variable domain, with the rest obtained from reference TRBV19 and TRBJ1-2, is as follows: DGGITQSPKYLFRKEGQNVTLSCEQNLNHDAMYWYRQDPGQGLRLIYYSQIVNDFQKGDIAEGYSVSREKKESFPLTVTSAQKNPTAFYLCASSIDLGVRSYGYTFGSGTRLTVV.

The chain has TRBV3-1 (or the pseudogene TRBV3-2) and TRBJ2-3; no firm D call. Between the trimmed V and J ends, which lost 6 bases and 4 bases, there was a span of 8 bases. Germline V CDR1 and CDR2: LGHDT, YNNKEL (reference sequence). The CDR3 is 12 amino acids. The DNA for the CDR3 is TGTGCCAGCAGTCTAGACCCAGATACGCAGTATTTT. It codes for CASSLDPDTQYF.

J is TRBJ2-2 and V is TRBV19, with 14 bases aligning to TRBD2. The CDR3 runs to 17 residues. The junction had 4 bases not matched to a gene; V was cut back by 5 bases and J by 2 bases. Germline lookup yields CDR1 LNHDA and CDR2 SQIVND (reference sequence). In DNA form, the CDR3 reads TGTGCCAGTAGTGGACTAGCGGGGGGCCTAAACACCGGGGAGCTGTTTTTT. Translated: CASSGLAGGLNTGELFF. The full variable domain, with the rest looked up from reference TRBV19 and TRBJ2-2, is DGGITQSPKYLFRKEGQNVTLSCEQNLNHDAMYWYRQDPGQGLRLIYYSQIVNDFQKGDIAEGYSVSREKKESFPLTVTSAQKNPTAFYLCASSGLAGGLNTGELFFGEGSRLTVL.

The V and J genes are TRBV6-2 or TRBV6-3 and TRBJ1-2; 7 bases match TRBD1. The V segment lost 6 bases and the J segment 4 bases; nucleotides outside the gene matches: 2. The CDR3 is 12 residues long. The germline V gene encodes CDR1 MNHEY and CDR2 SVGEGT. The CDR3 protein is CASSDRAYGYTF. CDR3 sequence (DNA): TGTGCCAGCAGCGACAGGGCCTATGGCTACACCTTC.

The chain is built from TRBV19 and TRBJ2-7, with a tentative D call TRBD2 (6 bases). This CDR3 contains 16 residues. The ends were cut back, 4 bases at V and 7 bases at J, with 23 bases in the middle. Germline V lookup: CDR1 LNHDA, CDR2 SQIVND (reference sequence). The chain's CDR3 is CASSTFPGQGAGEQYF. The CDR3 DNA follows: TGTGCCAGTAGTACTTTTCCGGGCCAAGGGGCGGGGGAGCAGTACTTC.

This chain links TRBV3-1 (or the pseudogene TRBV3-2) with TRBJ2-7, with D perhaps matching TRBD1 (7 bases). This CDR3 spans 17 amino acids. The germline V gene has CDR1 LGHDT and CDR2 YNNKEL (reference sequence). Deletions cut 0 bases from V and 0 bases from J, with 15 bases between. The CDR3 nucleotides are TGTGCCAGCAGCCAAGAAGGTAGGAGGGGGCCCTCCTACGAGCAGTACTTC. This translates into CASSQEGRRGPSYEQYF.

In nucleotides, the CDR3 is TGCAGCGTTGCCAGGATCAATGAGCAGTTCTTC. This gives the protein CSVARINEQFF. The gene calls are TRBV29-1 and TRBJ2-1; D is unclear. Germline V gene lookup returns CDR1 SQVTM and CDR2 ANQGSEA. V was cut by 4 bases and J by 6 bases, with 7 bases left in between. This CDR3 contains 11 residues.

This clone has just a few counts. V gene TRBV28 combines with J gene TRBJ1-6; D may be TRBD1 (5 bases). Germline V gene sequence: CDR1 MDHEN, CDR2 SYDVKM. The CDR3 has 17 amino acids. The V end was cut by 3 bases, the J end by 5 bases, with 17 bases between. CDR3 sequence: CASSFIRQGWDNSPLHF. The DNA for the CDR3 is TGTGCCAGCAGTTTTATTCGGCAGGGCTGGGATAATTCACCCCTCCACTTT.

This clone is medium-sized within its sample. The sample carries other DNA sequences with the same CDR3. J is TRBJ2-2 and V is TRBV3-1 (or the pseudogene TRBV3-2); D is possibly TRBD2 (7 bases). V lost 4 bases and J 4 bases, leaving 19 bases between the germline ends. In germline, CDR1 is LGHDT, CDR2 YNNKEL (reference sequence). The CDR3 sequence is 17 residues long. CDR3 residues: CASSPTWGGAGTGELFF. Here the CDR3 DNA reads TGTGCCAGCAGCCCGACATGGGGGGGGGCAGGCACCGGGGAGCTGTTTTTT.

The CDR3 region has the DNA TGTGCCAGCAGCTTAGTACTAGCGGGGGGCCCCGACCGCCGCGAGCAGTTCTTC. Translating gives CASSLVLAGGPDRREQFF. The V and J genes are TRBV11-2 and TRBJ2-1; 12 positions agree with TRBD2. Germline loops: CDR1 SGHAT, CDR2 FQNNGV. CDR3 length equals 18 residues. V shed 1 base, J shed 10 bases, and the junction held 14 bases outside the gene matches.

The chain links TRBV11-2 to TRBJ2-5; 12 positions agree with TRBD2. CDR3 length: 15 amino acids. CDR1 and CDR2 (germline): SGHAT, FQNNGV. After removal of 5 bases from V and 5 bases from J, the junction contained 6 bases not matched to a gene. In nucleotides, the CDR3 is TGTGCCAGCAGCGGCTGGACTAGCGGGGTTGAGACCCAGTACTTC. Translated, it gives CASSGWTSGVETQYF.

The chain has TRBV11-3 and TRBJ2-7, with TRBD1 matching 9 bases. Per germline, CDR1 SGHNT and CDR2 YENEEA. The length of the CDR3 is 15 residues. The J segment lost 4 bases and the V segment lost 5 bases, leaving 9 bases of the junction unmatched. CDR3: CASSPSWDRAYEQYF. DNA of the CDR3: TGTGCCAGCAGCCCCTCCTGGGACAGGGCATACGAGCAGTACTTC.